This TCR beta chain is drawn from a study of control samples from healthy donors and cancer patients. This clone has just one count. Assay: immunoSEQ multiplex PCR; the TCRdb copy retains only in-frame clones and omits some. The sample lists over 70,000 clones, roughly 89% occurring once. CDR3 length: 17 residues. The junction had 7 bases not matched to a gene; V was cut back by 1 base and J by 1 base. In germline, CDR1 is MNHNS, CDR2 SASEGT. The chain couples TRBV6-1 to TRBJ2-3; TRBD1 matches at 8 bases. The sample was PBMCs. The TCR comes from a woman in her fifties or sixties with colorectal cancer. The CDR3 DNA follows: TGTGCCAGCAGTGAAGGGTCAGGGGGCGCGGGCACAGATACGCAGTATTTT. This gives the protein CASSEGSGGAGTDTQYF.